These T cell receptor beta chains were read from a single sample in a study of T cells in localized non-small cell lung cancer. The table came from immunoSEQ multiplex PCR; TCRdb's copy has only in-frame clones and leaves some out. The repertoire consists of roughly 4,200 clones, with 25% occurring once and the leading ten covering about 8%. This specimen was lung tumor tissue, taken before any cancer treatment. All receptors come from a male donor at least 60 years old with stage I lung adenocarcinoma. Both conserved end residues are part of each CDR3. Expanded clones are given a class, and other clones once, few, many or no size at all.

>TRBV28|TRBJ2-7|NA
CASSLGTYEQYF
>TRBV19|TRBJ1-5|few
CASRARTGREPQHF
>TRBV11-3|TRBJ2-7|NA
CASSLGSARGWQYF
>TRBV11-3|TRBJ2-7|few
CASSLGAVAYEQYF
>TRBV29-1|TRBJ2-3|NA
CSGSRRLTDTQYF
>TRBV18|TRBJ2-2|NA
CASSPPGQSDTGELFF
>TRBV14|TRBJ2-5|NA
CASSQWEAVADTQYF
>TRBV29-1|TRBJ2-5|NA
CSVEPLTAGETQYF
>TRBV9|TRBJ1-1|medium-sized
CASSVAPTGNTEAFF
>TRBV6-8|TRBJ1-1|NA
CASSYSGTLNTEAFF
>TRBV30|TRBJ1-6|NA
CAWSRGQINSPLHF
>TRBV11-3|TRBJ1-2|NA
CASSLGTGNYGYTF
>TRBV12-5|TRBJ2-3|NA
CASTSPDRQEGADTQYF